These 24 T cell receptor beta chains were sequenced from one sample in a study of T cell responses to AZD1222 COVID-19 vaccine. Produced via immunoSEQ multiplex PCR; TCRdb's table is partial and in-frame only. The sample consists of some 90,000 clones, 70% to 90% of them appearing once. The sequences come from peripheral blood, collected on day 0 of AZD1222 vaccination. The receptor set was obtained from an adult in good health.

The rearrangement joins TRBV24-1 to TRBJ2-3, with TRBD2 identical over 9 bases. Losses at the gene ends were 4 bases for V and 4 bases for J; bases not matched to a gene: 8. The CDR3 runs to 16 residues. CDR1 and CDR2 from the germline V gene are KGHDR and SFDVKD. The CDR3 coding sequence is TGTGCCACCAGTGAAACGCGGGAGGGAAGGGCAGATACGCAGTATTTT. Protein: CATSETREGRADTQYF.

The V and J genes are TRBV7-2 and TRBJ2-3, with D unresolved. Germline V gene data show CDR1 as SGHTA and CDR2 as FQGNSA. The CDR3 spans 13 residues. The V end lost 5 bases, the J end lost 4 bases, and 10 bases lay between the germline ends. The CDR3 region is CASSPIVADTQYF. CDR3 nucleotide sequence: TGTGCCAGCAGCCCCATTGTGGCAGATACGCAGTATTTT.

This chain joins TRBV11-1 and TRBJ1-1; D gene unclear. The CDR3 extends over 13 amino acids. Per germline, CDR1 SGHAT and CDR2 FQDESV (reference sequence). With 1 base removed from V and 3 bases from J, the gap between germline ends came to 6 bases. CDR3 sequence (DNA): TGTGCCAGCAGCTTAGTATTTGACACTGAAGCTTTCTTT. This translates into CASSLVFDTEAFF.

The chain combines TRBV19 with TRBJ1-1; D perhaps matches TRBD1 (5 bases). The V and J ends lost 5 bases and 8 bases respectively, with 12 bases between them. Germline values: CDR1 LNHDA, CDR2 SQIVND (reference sequence). The CDR3 spans 12 residues. CDR3: CASSLNRREAFF. The DNA for the CDR3 is TGTGCCAGTAGTCTAAACAGGAGGGAAGCTTTCTTT.

The chain is built from TRBV30 and TRBJ1-2; no reliable D call. Germline V gives CDR1 GTSNPN, CDR2 SVGIG (reference sequence). With 4 bases removed from V and 2 bases from J, the gap between germline ends came to 14 bases. The CDR3 contains 14 residues. CDR3 sequence: CAWTVAPRNYGYTF. The CDR3 region has the DNA TGTGCCTGGACGGTCGCCCCACGGAACTATGGCTACACCTTC.

This rearrangement joins TRBV4-2 to TRBJ1-4; maybe TRBD1 (5 bases). The CDR3 is 16 amino acids. The V end lost 4 bases, the J end lost 6 bases, and 18 bases lay between the germline ends. Germline-derived CDR1 and CDR2 are LGHNA and YNFKEQ. In DNA form, the CDR3 reads TGTGCCAGCAGCCGAACCACTGGCGGAGGGGATGAAAAACTGTTTTTT. Translating it yields CASSRTTGGGDEKLFF.

This chain joins TRBV7-3 and TRBJ2-3; TRBD1 might be the D (5 bases). The CDR3 covers 12 residues. V was cut by 2 bases and J by 10 bases, with 10 bases left in between. Germline V CDR1 and CDR2: SGHTA, FQGTGA. The CDR3, as DNA: TGTGCCAGCAGCTTAGGGCTAGGGGCGCAGTATTTT. This encodes CASSLGLGAQYF.

V gene TRBV5-8 combines with J gene TRBJ2-1; no reliable D call. The germline V and J ends were trimmed by 4 bases and 5 bases, with 7 bases remaining between them. The CDR3 sequence is 12 residues long. CDR1 and CDR2 (germline): SGHTS, YDEGEE. The CDR3 loop reads CASSNLNNEQFF. The CDR3 nucleotides read TGTGCCAGCAGCAATCTTAACAATGAGCAGTTCTTC.

Judged by abundance, this clone is medium-sized. V gene TRBV6-4 combines with J gene TRBJ2-3; D possibly corresponds to TRBD1 (6 bases). Trimming left V 0 bases short and J 1 base short, with 11 bases between. The CDR3 consists of 16 residues. Germline V gene data show CDR1 as MRHNA and CDR2 as SNTAGT. The CDR3 DNA sequence: TGTGCCAGCAGTGACTCCGGGACAATGGGCACAGATACGCAGTATTTT. This gives the protein CASSDSGTMGTDTQYF.

The chain has TRBV4-2 and TRBJ1-2; 7 nucleotides agree with TRBD1. This CDR3 has 17 amino acids. Germline CDR1 LGHNA, CDR2 YNFKEQ. V was clipped by 7 bases and J by 4 bases; unmatched bases: 18. The CDR3 sequence: CASTPGKFTTGTYGYTF. As DNA, the CDR3 is TGTGCCAGCACCCCCGGAAAGTTTACGACAGGGACCTATGGCTACACCTTC.

The CDR3: CASSWTGRGRSTRNEQFF. The CDR3 nucleotides read TGTGCCAGCAGTTGGACGGGGCGCGGGAGGAGTACACGTAATGAGCAGTTCTTC. The chain couples TRBV28 to TRBJ2-1; 8 bases fit TRBD2. The CDR3 is made up of 18 amino acids. The trim removed 4 bases at V and 7 bases at J, leaving 18 bases unmatched. The germline V gene encodes CDR1 MDHEN and CDR2 SYDVKM.

The genes are TRBV28 and TRBJ1-4, with TRBD1 matching 8 bases. The V gene's germline CDR1 is MDHEN and CDR2 SYDVKM. The trim removed 7 bases at V and 8 bases at J, leaving 6 bases unmatched. This CDR3 is built from 13 residues. CDR3 nucleotides: TGTGCCAGCACGCAGGGGGCTCAGGAAAAACTGTTTTTT. Protein product: CASTQGAQEKLFF. The full variable domain, with the rest looked up from reference TRBV28 and TRBJ1-4, is DVKVTQSSRYLVKRTGEKVFLECVQDMDHENMFWYRQDPGLGLRLIYFSYDVKMKEKGDIPEGYSVSREKKERFSLILESASTNQTSMYLCASTQGAQEKLFFGSGTQLSVL.

The V gene is TRBV6-5, the J gene TRBJ1-6; TRBD1 aligns across 8 bases. CDR1 and CDR2 from the germline V gene are MNHEY and SVGAGI. CDR3 size: 15 residues. Trimming removed 0 bases from V and 10 bases from J; junction bases left unmatched: 5. The CDR3: CASSYSGTGGSPLHF. The CDR3 DNA reads TGTGCCAGCAGTTACTCGGGGACAGGCGGGTCACCCCTCCACTTT.

The V gene is TRBV27, the J gene TRBJ1-1, with a tentative D call TRBD1 (6 bases). Trimming pared 5 bases from V and 5 bases from J, leaving 12 bases between. CDR1 and CDR2 (germline): MNHEY, SMNVEV (reference sequence). The CDR3 has 13 residues. CDR3 region: CASSRGGRTEAFF. In DNA, the CDR3 is TGTGCCAGCAGTAGAGGGGGAAGGACTGAAGCTTTCTTT.

The chain combines TRBV2 with TRBJ2-7; 15 bases match TRBD2. Germline CDR1 reads SNHLY; CDR2 reads FYNNEI. This CDR3 is 13 amino acids long. The junction had 0 bases not matched to a gene; V was cut back by 9 bases and J by 3 bases. CDR3 sequence reads: CARGLAGGYEQYF. DNA of the CDR3: TGTGCCAGGGGACTAGCGGGAGGCTACGAGCAGTACTTC.

The chain employs TRBV30 and TRBJ1-2; D is unclear. Germline V lookup: CDR1 GTSNPN, CDR2 SVGIG (reference sequence). V was cut by 8 bases and J by 4 bases, with 20 bases left in between. The CDR3 is made up of 14 amino acids. The CDR3 here is CAAKNQRPLYGYTF. Here the CDR3 DNA reads TGTGCCGCGAAAAACCAGCGGCCGCTCTATGGCTACACCTTC.

V gene TRBV12-5 combines with J gene TRBJ2-1; 8 positions agree with TRBD2. The CDR3 has 17 amino acids. The V and J ends lost 5 bases and 5 bases, in that order; junction bases with no gene match: 14. Germline CDR1 LGHNT, CDR2 FRNRAP. The CDR3 loop is CASGPPSGPREDNEQFF. The CDR3 nucleotides are TGTGCTAGTGGTCCCCCTAGCGGGCCCCGCGAGGACAATGAGCAGTTCTTC.

The V and J genes are TRBV5-1 and TRBJ1-4; D call uncertain. Germline V gene lookup returns CDR1 SGHRS and CDR2 YFSETQ. The CDR3 loop spans 14 amino acids. The V end was cut by 3 bases, the J end by 6 bases, with 12 bases between. Here the CDR3 DNA reads TGCGCCAGCAGCTCGCGCGGCGGGGATGAAAAACTGTTTTTT. It codes for CASSSRGGDEKLFF.

The chain couples TRBV5-4 to TRBJ2-7; no definite D call. CDR1 and CDR2 from the germline V gene are SGHNT and YYREEE (reference sequence). The CDR3 totals 13 residues. V lost 4 bases and J 2 bases, leaving 10 bases between the germline ends. CDR3 in amino acids: CASSPDGPYEQYF. The CDR3 DNA follows: TGTGCCAGCAGCCCAGACGGACCCTACGAGCAGTACTTC.

The chain recombines TRBV3-1 (or the pseudogene TRBV3-2) with TRBJ1-2, with a tentative D call TRBD1 (5 bases). The V gene lost 0 bases and the J gene lost 1 base, with 12 bases spanning the gap. The CDR3 contains 16 residues. The germline gives CDR1 LGHDT, CDR2 YNNKEL (reference sequence). The CDR3 DNA is TGTGCCAGCAGCCAAGATTGGACACCAGTTAACTATGGCTACACCTTC. This gives the protein CASSQDWTPVNYGYTF.

The genes are TRBV15 and TRBJ2-5; no definite D call. V lost 0 bases and J lost 6, with 17 bases in between. The CDR3 loop spans 16 amino acids. Germline CDR1 LNHNV, CDR2 YYDKDF (reference sequence). The CDR3 DNA sequence: TGTGCCACCAGCAGAGATGGTGACGGAGAGGAGCAGACCCAGTACTTC. Translating it yields CATSRDGDGEEQTQYF.

On this clone itself: One end of the junction fails to match germline, which may point to a read error. The chain uses TRBV7-3 and TRBJ2-2; 10 nucleotides align to TRBD2. The germline CDR1 and CDR2 sequences are SGHTA and FQGTGA. The CDR3 length is 16 residues. The DNA of the CDR3 is TGTGCCGGCAGCCCCACTAGCGGGGCGAACACCGGGGAGCTGTTTTTT. This encodes CAGSPTSGANTGELFF.

This chain connects TRBV14 to TRBJ2-1; D assignment may be TRBD1 or TRBD2 (5 bases each). The CDR3 extends over 15 amino acids. Trimming removed 4 bases from V and 3 bases from J, with 13 bases in between. Germline CDR1 reads SGHDN; CDR2 reads FVKESK. The CDR3 loop is CASSRGTGVYNEQFF. The CDR3 DNA follows: TGTGCCAGCAGCCGGGGGACCGGGGTCTACAATGAGCAGTTCTTC.

The chain is built from TRBV3-1 (or the pseudogene TRBV3-2) and TRBJ1-1, with D unresolved. Germline V gene data show CDR1 as LGHDT and CDR2 as YNNKEL (reference sequence). The germline V and J ends were trimmed by 0 bases and 10 bases, with 9 bases remaining between them. The length of the CDR3 is 12 residues. CDR3 residues: CASSQEAGAAFF. The CDR3 DNA is TGTGCCAGCAGCCAAGAGGCGGGAGCAGCTTTCTTT.